One and the same sample provided the 21 T cell receptor beta chains below, sequenced in a study of T cell repertoires in cytomegalovirus infection (dated by TCRdb to between 2018 and 2021). This sample was sequenced with an Illumina HiSeq 1500. TCRdb itself trimmed the public reads at Q25 with fastp, ran MiXCR and retained productive beta chains. Every CDR3 protein is listed once, alongside the most common genes and DNA of its rows. This sample has 400,000 or so distinct CDR3 sequences in its table, and 25% to 40% of those were observed once. The top ten clones comprise approximately 14% of the sample. Sequencing was performed on PBMCs. The source of these receptors is a human donor in good health (CMV status not recorded). Some clones in this sample may be carry-over from other donors' samples.

This clonotype was seen many times. No DNA is shown, since the ends of the CDR3 on it are uncertain; the CDR3 is the one TCRdb lists. The rearrangement joins TRBV7-5 to TRBJ2-3. TRBV7-5 represents a pseudogene. Counting both end residues, the CDR3 totals 13 amino acids. The CDR3 is CISVPEARDTQYF.

This clonotype turned up a few times. The rearrangement joins TRBV19 to TRBJ1-1; D gene ambiguous. The CDR3 runs to 13 residues. Germline loops: CDR1 LNHDA, CDR2 SQIVND (reference sequence). Trimming removed 3 bases from V and 3 bases from J, with 8 bases in between. In nucleotides, the CDR3 is TGTGCCAGTAGTATCGGGTCATACACTGAAGCTTTCTTT. This translates into CASSIGSYTEAFF.

The chain links TRBV11-2 to TRBJ2-3, with a tentative D call TRBD2 (7 bases). CDR1 and CDR2 (germline): SGHAT, FQNNGV. Trimming stripped 7 bases from V and 5 bases from J, with 19 bases between. CDR3 length equals 15 residues. CDR3 DNA: TGTGCCAGCACCAACGTAGGGGGGGGCTTAGATACGCAGTATTTT. Amino acids: CASTNVGGGLDTQYF.

The rearrangement joins TRBV5-8 to TRBJ2-5; 7 bases map to TRBD2. The CDR3 is 13 residues long. Trimming at V came to 4 bases and at J to 5 bases, leaving 5 bases not matched to a gene. CDR1 is SGHTS, CDR2 YDEGEE, per germline. Written as DNA, the CDR3 is TGTGCCAGCAGCCGAGCGGGGTGGGAGACCCAGTACTTC. It codes for CASSRAGWETQYF.

This clonotype has only a few counts. The rearrangement uses TRBV5-6 and TRBJ2-7; 10 bases agree with TRBD1. The CDR3 extends over 15 amino acids. Germline lookup yields CDR1 SGHDT and CDR2 YYEEEE. V shed 1 base, J shed 4 bases, and the junction held 5 bases outside the gene matches. For the CDR3, the DNA is TGTGCCAGCAGCTTGACCGGGACAGGGGATTACGAGCAGTACTTC. Its translation: CASSLTGTGDYEQYF.

Concerning this clonotype: This sequence may be a read error, since a much larger clone differs from it by one base. The chain uses TRBV7-2 and TRBJ2-2; D remains unclear. The CDR3 sequence is 13 residues long. Per the germline V gene, CDR1 is SGHTA and CDR2 is FQGNSA. Trimming removed 9 bases from V and 7 bases from J, with 15 bases in between. The CDR3 spells CARSPNRGGELFF. DNA of the CDR3: TGTGCCAGAAGCCCGAACAGAGGCGGGGAGCTGTTTTTT.

This chain joins TRBV7-8 and TRBJ1-1; D is uncertain. Trimming removed 0 bases from V and 6 bases from J, with 11 bases in between. This CDR3 is 14 amino acids long. Germline CDR1 and CDR2: SGHVS and FQNEAQ. In DNA form, the CDR3 reads TGTGCCAGCAGCTTAGCGGGTCAGAGTCCTGAAGCTTTCTTT. Its protein is CASSLAGQSPEAFF.

This chain joins TRBV11-2 and TRBJ2-7, with TRBD1 as a possible D gene (5 bases). The germline V gene has CDR1 SGHAT and CDR2 FQNNGV. The V and J ends lost 4 bases and 7 bases respectively, with 20 bases between them. This CDR3 spans 15 amino acids. The CDR3 bases are TGTGCCAGCAGCTCCCTCCGATCGGTTAAGGGGGAGCAGTACTTC. As protein: CASSSLRSVKGEQYF.

This clonotype was observed a few times. This chain links TRBV6-2 or TRBV6-3 with TRBJ2-3, with 10 nucleotides matching TRBD2. V was pared by 4 bases and J by 5 bases, with 12 bases of the junction left unmatched. The CDR3 sequence is 17 residues long. Per the germline V gene, CDR1 is MNHEY and CDR2 is SVGEGT. The CDR3 spells CASSSLKLAGFEDTQYF. The DNA of the CDR3 is TGTGCCAGCAGTTCTTTAAAACTAGCGGGGTTTGAAGATACGCAGTATTTT.

The sample holds a few counts of this clonotype. V is TRBV24-1 and J is TRBJ1-5; tentatively, D is TRBD1 (5 bases). Trimming cost V 7 bases and J 4 bases, with 13 bases left between them. The CDR3 contains 14 residues. CDR1 KGHDR and CDR2 SFDVKD come from the germline V gene. The CDR3 DNA sequence: TGTGCCACCAGCAGGGTGGGAGTGAATCAGCCCCAGCATTTT. Protein sequence: CATSRVGVNQPQHF.

With regard to this clonotype: A read error is possible here, since a much larger clone lies one base away. The V gene is TRBV7-8, the J gene TRBJ2-7, with TRBD1 matching 7 bases. CDR1 is SGHVS and CDR2 is FQNEAQ in the germline V gene. The V gene end was trimmed by 5 bases and the J gene end by 5 bases; junction bases not matched to a gene: 9. This CDR3 contains 14 residues. The chain's CDR3 is CASSPTGFFDEQYF. The DNA for the CDR3 is TGTGCCAGCAGCCCGACAGGGTTTTTCGACGAGCAGTACTTC. Full variable domain (missing parts from reference TRBV7-8 and TRBJ2-7): GAGVSQSPRYKVAKRGQDVALRCDPISGHVSLFWYQQALGQGPEFLTYFQNEAQLDKSGLPSDRFFAERPEGSVSTLKIQRTQQEDSAVYLCASSPTGFFDEQYFGPGTRLTVT.

Note on this clonotype: The conserved phenylalanine or tryptophan normally closing the CDR3 is absent here, so this likely arose from a read error. Because the CDR3's place on the DNA is in doubt, the DNA is left out and the CDR3 is given as listed by TCRdb. The rearrangement joins TRBV18 to TRBJ2-3; the table names TRBD2, a call not compared with the DNA. A total of 21 residues make up the CDR3, ends included. Germline loops: CDR1 KGHSH, CDR2 LQKENI. CDR3 protein: CAISPPLGHPGLADSPDTPYL.

This clonotype was seen ten or more times. The CDR3 is CASSLLTVARTGGTYEQYF. CDR3 sequence (DNA): TGTGCCAGCAGCCTACTGACGGTCGCCCGGACAGGAGGTACCTACGAGCAGTACTTC. The chain joins TRBV7-8 to TRBJ2-7; 7 bases match TRBD1. The CDR3 runs to 19 residues. Germline loops: CDR1 SGHVS, CDR2 FQNEAQ. Trimming took 5 bases from V and 2 from J; bases not matched to a gene: 21.

This chain's CDR3 is CATGGQGTHEQYF. DNA for the CDR3: TGTGCCACCGGGGGACAGGGAACGCACGAGCAGTACTTC. The gene calls are TRBV24-1 and TRBJ2-7; 9 nucleotides align to TRBD1. Trimming took 9 bases from V and 5 from J; bases not matched to a gene: 7. The CDR3 has 13 amino acids. Germline lookup yields CDR1 KGHDR and CDR2 SFDVKD.

In its sample, this clonotype was seen a few times. The rearrangement joins TRBV4-3 to TRBJ2-5; perhaps TRBD1 as D (5 bases). Germline V gives CDR1 LGHNA, CDR2 YSLEER. The ends were cut back, 2 bases at V and 5 bases at J, with 15 bases in the middle. The CDR3 is made up of 15 amino acids. As DNA, the CDR3 is TGCGCCAGCAGCCAAACGCAGGGATTTTGGGAGACCCAGTACTTC. Its protein is CASSQTQGFWETQYF.

The J gene is TRBJ2-7, the V gene TRBV29-1; no definite D call. Germline V CDR1 and CDR2: SQVTM, ANQGSEA. The CDR3 totals 10 residues. Trimming took off 5 bases at V and 5 bases at J, with 7 bases between the two ends. The CDR3 spells CSVWANEQYF. The CDR3 nucleotides are TGCAGCGTTTGGGCCAACGAGCAGTACTTC.

V is TRBV5-5 and J is TRBJ1-6, with a weak D call TRBD1 (5 bases). The CDR3 runs to 15 residues. Germline V gene lookup returns CDR1 SGHKS and CDR2 YYEKEE (reference sequence). V was cut by 0 bases and J by 10 bases, with 14 bases left in between. In DNA form, the CDR3 reads TGTGCCAGCAGCTTGGATGCACAGGAATACTCACCCCTCCACTTT. This gives the protein CASSLDAQEYSPLHF.

This clonotype came up a few times. The chain is built from TRBV27 and TRBJ1-2; tentatively, D is TRBD1 (6 bases). The CDR3 sequence is 15 residues long. Germline lookup yields CDR1 MNHEY and CDR2 SMNVEV (reference sequence). The V end lost 5 bases, the J end lost 6 bases, and 19 bases lay between the germline ends. CDR3 sequence reads: CASSRFRGGTDGYTF. CDR3 DNA: TGTGCCAGCAGTCGCTTCAGGGGTGGGACCGATGGCTACACCTTC.

This clonotype was picked up many times. The gene calls are TRBV25-1 and TRBJ1-2, with 9 bases identical to TRBD1. The CDR3 is 15 residues long. Germline V CDR1 and CDR2: MGHDK, SYGVNS. V lost 1 base and J lost 7; bases outside the gene matches: 7. In DNA form, the CDR3 reads TGTGCCAGCAGTGAATCAAGGACAGGGGTCGGTGGCTACACCTTC. It translates to CASSESRTGVGGYTF.

This sequence joins TRBV2 and TRBJ2-1; D is ambiguous. CDR3 length: 15 residues. Looked up from germline, CDR1 is SNHLY and CDR2 is FYNNEI. The V and J ends lost 6 bases and 1 base respectively, with 13 bases between them. The CDR3 nucleotides read TGTGCCAGCAGGGAGAGACAACAGTCCTACAATGAGCAGTTCTTC. This gives the protein CASRERQQSYNEQFF.

Comments on this clonotype: The junction does not match germline at one end; this may be a read error. This sequence joins TRBV6-2 or TRBV6-3 and TRBJ2-2; D may be TRBD1 (5 bases). The CDR3 is 13 residues long. Germline V gene sequence: CDR1 MNHEY, CDR2 SVGEGT. The CDR3 DNA reads as TGTGCCAGAAGTTATACAGGCACCGGGGAGCTGTTTTTT. This encodes CARSYTGTGELFF.